The rows below give T cell receptor beta chains drawn from one sample of a study of blood T cell repertoires in COVID-19. Data came from immunoSEQ multiplex PCR; TCRdb stores just in-frame clones and leaves some out. This table holds about 150,000 clones, around nine tenths found once. The specimen sequenced was peripheral blood. The receptor set was obtained from a human donor in a cohort sampled during active COVID-19. Each CDR3 is given with its conserved first and last residue. Fields, in order: V gene, clone size, D gene, J gene, CDR3 protein, CDR3 DNA. A D gene is named only where the DNA matches it firmly. The size entry is marked missing in some rows and otherwise reads once, few, many or a size class.

TRBV30	once	TRBD1	TRBJ1-6	CAWSDDRGDSPLHF	TGTGCCTGGAGCGATGACAGGGGGGATTCACCCCTCCACTTT
TRBV28	-	TRBD2	TRBJ2-7	CASSSTSGKGAYEQYF	TGTGCCAGCAGCTCAACTAGCGGGAAGGGCGCCTACGAGCAGTACTTC
TRBV4-1	-	TRBD1	TRBJ1-5	CASSQSGTVYQPQHF	TGCGCCAGCAGCCAGAGTGGGACAGTATATCAGCCCCAGCATTTT
TRBV30	-	TRBD1	TRBJ2-2	CAWSVQGIEGSGELFF	TGTGCCTGGAGTGTACAGGGGATTGAAGGGTCCGGGGAGCTGTTTTTT
TRBV23-1	-	TRBD2	TRBJ2-3	CASSQSSGRVVDTQYF	TGCGCCAGCAGTCAATCCAGCGGGAGGGTTGTAGATACGCAGTATTTT
TRBV6-6	once	-	TRBJ1-1	CASSYSITGTEAFF	TGTGCCAGCAGTTACTCGATCACGGGAACTGAAGCTTTCTTT
TRBV2	-	TRBD2	TRBJ2-3	CASSAQPSGITDTQYF	TGTGCCAGCAGTGCACAACCTAGCGGTATTACAGATACGCAGTATTTT
TRBV11-2	-	TRBD1	TRBJ1-6	CASSFDRANSPLHF	TGTGCCAGCAGCTTCGACAGGGCTAATTCACCCCTCCACTTT
TRBV2	-	-	TRBJ2-7	CASSAEVFFTTREQYF	TGTGCCAGCAGCGCCGAGGTTTTTTTTACCACGCGGGAGCAGTACTTC
TRBV6-5	-	-	TRBJ2-7	CASSSRRAHGAAEQYF	TGTGCCAGCAGTTCCCGCCGGGCCCATGGGGCGGCCGAGCAGTACTTC
TRBV28	once	TRBD1	TRBJ1-4	CASSPWTGIATNEKLFF	TGTGCCAGCAGTCCCTGGACAGGGATCGCCACTAATGAAAAACTGTTTTTT
TRBV30	-	TRBD1	TRBJ1-6	CAWSPGTGNSPLHF	TGTGCCTGGAGTCCAGGGACAGGGAATTCACCCCTCCACTTT
TRBV12-5	-	TRBD1	TRBJ2-5	CASVGTGTAQYF	TGTGCTAGTGTCGGGACAGGGACGGCCCAGTACTTC
TRBV14	-	-	TRBJ1-2	CASSQQAGYGYTF	TGTGCCAGCAGCCAACAGGCGGGATATGGCTACACCTTC
TRBV9	-	TRBD1	TRBJ1-2	CASSVEGDRANF	TGTGCCAGCAGCGTAGAGGGGGACAGGGCCAACTTC
TRBV5-4	-	-	TRBJ1-6	CASSLGRSDMNSPLHF	TGTGCCAGCAGCTTGGGCAGGTCGGATATGAATTCACCCCTCCACTTT
TRBV7-8	many	-	TRBJ2-7	CASSLAGGVYEQYF	TGTGCCAGCAGCTTAGCCGGTGGAGTTTACGAGCAGTACTTC
TRBV9	-	-	TRBJ2-1	CASTPGGGSYNEQFF	TGTGCCAGCACCCCTGGGGGCGGATCCTACAATGAGCAGTTCTTC
TRBV13	-	TRBD1	TRBJ1-3	CASSLQQGTGNTIYF	TGTGCCAGCAGCCTGCAACAGGGGACCGGAAACACCATATATTTT
TRBV6-5	-	TRBD1	TRBJ1-4	CASRGPGQGTEKLFF	TGTGCCAGCAGGGGGCCGGGACAGGGCACTGAAAAACTGTTTTTT
TRBV28	-	-	TRBJ2-7	CASSPAGQIYEQYF	TGTGCCAGCAGTCCCGCCGGACAAATCTACGAGCAGTACTTC
TRBV5-6	-	TRBD2	TRBJ2-5	CASSNGLAGLQETQYF	TGTGCCAGCAGCAACGGACTAGCGGGCCTACAAGAGACCCAGTACTTC
TRBV27	-	-	TRBJ2-1	CASRPADRGSNEQFF	TGTGCCAGCAGGCCGGCGGATCGGGGTTCCAATGAGCAGTTCTTC
TRBV19	few	TRBD2	TRBJ2-1	CASSTTSGRPNEQFF	TGTGCCAGTAGTACGACTAGCGGGAGGCCCAATGAGCAGTTCTTC
TRBV27	-	-	TRBJ2-7	CASSSTYEQYF	TGTGCCAGCAGTTCTACCTACGAGCAGTACTTC
TRBV5-1	-	-	TRBJ1-3	CASSPGQLTGNTIYF	TGCGCCAGCAGCCCAGGACAGCTAACTGGAAACACCATATATTTT
TRBV6-2/TRBV6-3	-	-	TRBJ2-3	CASSYSPTEAGPSQDTQYF	TGTGCCAGCAGTTACTCCCCAACAGAAGCGGGCCCGTCACAGGATACGCAGTATTTT
TRBV5-8	-	-	TRBJ2-3	CASSLEQPTDTQYF	TGTGCCAGCAGCTTGGAACAGCCCACAGATACGCAGTATTTT
TRBV11-2	-	-	TRBJ1-3	CASSLVAGGTPTIYF	TGTGCCAGCAGCTTAGTGGCTGGGGGCACCCCCACCATATATTTT
TRBV29-1	once	-	TRBJ2-7	CSVEGTTDSSLYEQYF	TGCAGCGTCGAGGGTACGACGGACAGTTCCCTCTACGAGCAGTACTTC